Reported below is one T cell receptor beta chain. Germline CDR1 LGHNA, CDR2 YNFKEQ. This CDR3 has 17 residues. V lost 0 bases to trimming and J lost 3 bases; unmatched junction nucleotides: 5. Assay: immunoSEQ multiplex PCR; the TCRdb copy retains only in-frame clones and omits some. The sample yields about 26,000 clones, roughly 86% seen once. The data were obtained in a study of OX40 agonist ivuxolimab in advanced cancers. V and J are TRBV4-2 and TRBJ1-1, with 12 nucleotides matching TRBD1. The source of this sequence is an adult with an advanced solid tumor such as melanoma, head and neck, liver or kidney cancer. Sample: CD4+ or CD8+ T cells sorted from blood, taken in a trial of the OX40 agonist ivuxolimab. CDR3 nucleotides: TGTGCCAGCAGCCAAGAAGTGGGACAGGGGGCTTACACTGAAGCTTTCTTT. Translation: CASSQEVGQGAYTEAFF.